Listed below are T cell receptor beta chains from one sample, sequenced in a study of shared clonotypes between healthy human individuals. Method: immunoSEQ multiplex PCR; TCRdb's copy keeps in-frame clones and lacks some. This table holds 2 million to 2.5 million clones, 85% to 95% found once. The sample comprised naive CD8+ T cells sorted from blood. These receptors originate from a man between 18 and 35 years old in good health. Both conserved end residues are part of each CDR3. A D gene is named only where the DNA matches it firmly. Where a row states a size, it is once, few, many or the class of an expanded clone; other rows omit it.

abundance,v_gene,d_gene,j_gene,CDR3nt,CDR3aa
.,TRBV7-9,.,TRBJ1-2,TGTGCCAGCAGCACAGTGGTGGGCGGGACGCATGGATCCTATGGCTACACCTTC,CASSTVVGGTHGSYGYTF
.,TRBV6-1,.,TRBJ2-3,TGTGCCAGCAGTTTCGAAGGGTCCACGGAAGATACGCAGTATTTT,CASSFEGSTEDTQYF
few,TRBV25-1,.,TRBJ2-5,TGTGCCAGCAGCCCCCGTGGGGTGAGTGGAGAGACCCAGTACTTC,CASSPRGVSGETQYF
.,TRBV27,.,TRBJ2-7,TGTGCCAGCAGTTTATCGCCCGGGACACCCTTTCAGGAGCAGTACTTC,CASSLSPGTPFQEQYF
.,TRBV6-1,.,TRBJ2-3,TGTGCCAGCAGTGTAGGCTACCCTTACGATACGCAGTATTTT,CASSVGYPYDTQYF
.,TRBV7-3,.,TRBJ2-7,TGTGCCAGCAGCCCGTGGGCCCTCTACGAGCAGTACTTC,CASSPWALYEQYF
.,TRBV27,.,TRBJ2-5,TGTGCCAGCAGTTCAGGACTATGGGAGACCCAGTACTTC,CASSSGLWETQYF
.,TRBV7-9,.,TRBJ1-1,TGTGCCAGCAGCTCACAGGGAACGAACACTGAAGCTTTCTTT,CASSSQGTNTEAFF
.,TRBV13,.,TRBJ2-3,TGTGCCAGCAGCTTAGAGACAGATACGCAGTATTTT,CASSLETDTQYF
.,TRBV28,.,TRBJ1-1,TGTGCCAGCAGCTCCCTGTGGACGGATGAAGCTTTCTTT,CASSSLWTDEAFF
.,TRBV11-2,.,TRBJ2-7,TGTGCCAGCAGCTTGGGACCCGGGACGGGGGAGAACGAGCAGTACTTC,CASSLGPGTGENEQYF
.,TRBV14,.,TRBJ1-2,TGTGCCAGCAGCCCTTCCGGTTGGGCAGGGATGCTGGATGGCTACACCTTC,CASSPSGWAGMLDGYTF
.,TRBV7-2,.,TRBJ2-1,TGTGCCAGCACCCAGCCACCCATACAATACAATGAGCAGTTCTTC,CASTQPPIQYNEQFF
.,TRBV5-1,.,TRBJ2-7,TGCGCCAGCAGCTCACCGACGGGCAACGAGCAGTACTTC,CASSSPTGNEQYF
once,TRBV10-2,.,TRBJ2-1,TGCGCCAGCAGTGGGGTAGCTGACTACAATGAGCAGTTCTTC,CASSGVADYNEQFF
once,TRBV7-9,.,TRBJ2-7,TGTGCCAGCAGCCCTCGATTCTACGAGCAGTACTTC,CASSPRFYEQYF
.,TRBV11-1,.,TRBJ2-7,TGTGCCAGCAGCTACCGGACAGTCCGGTCCTACGAGCAGTACTTC,CASSYRTVRSYEQYF
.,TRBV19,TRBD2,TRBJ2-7,TGTGCCAGTAGTACAGCTCAAAGCGGGAGTGGCTACGAGCAGTACTTC,CASSTAQSGSGYEQYF
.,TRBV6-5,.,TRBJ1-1,TGTGCCAGCAGTAACGGGTTGGGCACTGAAGCTTTCTTT,CASSNGLGTEAFF
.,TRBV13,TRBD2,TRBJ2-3,TGTGCCAGCAGCTTGCTAGCGGGGGGGGAAGGCACAGATACGCAGTATTTT,CASSLLAGGEGTDTQYF
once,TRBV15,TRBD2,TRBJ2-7,TGTGCCACCGGGAGGGCCGAGCCCTACGAGCAGTACTTC,CATGRAEPYEQYF
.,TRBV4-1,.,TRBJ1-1,TGCGCCAGCAGCCAAGTAGCACAGCAGAACACTGAAGCTTTCTTT,CASSQVAQQNTEAFF
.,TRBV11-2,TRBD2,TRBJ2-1,TGTGCCAGCAGTAGGACTAGCGGGAGCAATGAGCAGTTCTTC,CASSRTSGSNEQFF
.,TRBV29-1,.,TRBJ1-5,TGCAGCGTTGTCTCTGGGGGTCAGAGCAATCAGCCCCAGCATTTT,CSVVSGGQSNQPQHF
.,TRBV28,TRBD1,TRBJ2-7,TGTGCCAGCGTCGACGGGACAGCCACCTACGAGCAGTACTTC,CASVDGTATYEQYF
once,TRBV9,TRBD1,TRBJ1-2,TGTGCCAGCAGCACCACGACAGGGGGGGAGGGCTATGGCTACACCTTC,CASSTTTGGEGYGYTF
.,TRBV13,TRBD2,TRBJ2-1,TGTGCCAGCAGCTACAGGACTAGCGGGGTCTCGGATGAGCAGTTCTTC,CASSYRTSGVSDEQFF
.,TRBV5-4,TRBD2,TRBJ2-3,TGTGCCAGCAGCTTGTTAGCGGGGGGATCAGATACGCAGTATTTT,CASSLLAGGSDTQYF
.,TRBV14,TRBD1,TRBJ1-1,TGTGCCAGCAGCCGAGACAGGGTTCTTGACACTGAAGCTTTCTTT,CASSRDRVLDTEAFF
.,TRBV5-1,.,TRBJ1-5,TGCGCCAGCTATCGCTATGGGGTAAGCAATCAGCCCCAGCATTTT,CASYRYGVSNQPQHF
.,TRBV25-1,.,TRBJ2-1,TGTGCCAGCGCACTCGGTGGGGGCTACAATGAGCAGTTCTTC,CASALGGGYNEQFF
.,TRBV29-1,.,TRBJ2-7,TGCAGCGTTGGTGGGGGCGAGACCTACGAGCAGTACTTC,CSVGGGETYEQYF
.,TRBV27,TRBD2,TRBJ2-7,TGTGCCAGCAGTCGACTAGCGGTTTCCTACGAGCAGTACTTC,CASSRLAVSYEQYF
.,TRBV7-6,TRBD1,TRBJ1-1,TGTGCCAGCACCACCCTCCAGGGGGAGGTGAACACTGAAGCTTTCTTT,CASTTLQGEVNTEAFF
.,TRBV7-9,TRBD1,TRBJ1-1,TGTGCCAGCAGCTTAGTAGAGATCTCACAGGGGGCTGAAGCTTTCTTT,CASSLVEISQGAEAFF
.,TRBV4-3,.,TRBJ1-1,TGCGCCAGCAGCCAAGATAGCACGGGTGTGAACACTGAAGCTTTCTTT,CASSQDSTGVNTEAFF
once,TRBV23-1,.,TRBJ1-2,TGCGCCAGCAGTCAATCGATCGAGGGTGTGGGAAACTATGGCTACACCTTC,CASSQSIEGVGNYGYTF
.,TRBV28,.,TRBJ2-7,TGTGCCAGCAGTTTTTCCTCTAGCGACCTATCCTACGAGCAGTACTTC,CASSFSSSDLSYEQYF
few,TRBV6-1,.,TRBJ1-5,TGTGCCAGCAGTGACCCTAATCAGCCCCAGCATTTT,CASSDPNQPQHF
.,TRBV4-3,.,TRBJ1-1,TGCGCCAGCAGCCAAGACAGGGGCTCGGGAACTGAAGCTTTCTTT,CASSQDRGSGTEAFF
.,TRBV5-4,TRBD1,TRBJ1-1,TGTGCCAGCAGCTTGGAGGCAGGGACAGGGACTGAAGCTTTCTTT,CASSLEAGTGTEAFF
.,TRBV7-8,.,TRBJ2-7,TGTGCCAGCAGCTTAACATCCACGGGGTGGTACGAGCAGTACTTC,CASSLTSTGWYEQYF
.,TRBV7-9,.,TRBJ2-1,TGTGCCAGCAGCCCGGCCCTCAGGACGGCCGACAGGCATGAGCAGTTCTTC,CASSPALRTADRHEQFF
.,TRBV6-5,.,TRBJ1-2,TGTGCCAGCAGTTCCGACAGTTTGGGCTACACCTTC,CASSSDSLGYTF
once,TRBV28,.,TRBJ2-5,TGTGCCAGCAATGCCGGTTGGGAGACCCAGTACTTC,CASNAGWETQYF
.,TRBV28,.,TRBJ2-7,TGTGCCAGCAGTTTAATCGAGAGCCACGAGCAGTACTTC,CASSLIESHEQYF
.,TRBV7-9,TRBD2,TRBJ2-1,TGTGCCAGCAGGGGAGCGGGAGCCGTCTACAATGAGCAGTTCTTC,CASRGAGAVYNEQFF
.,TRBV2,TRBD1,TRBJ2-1,TGTGCCAGCAGTGACCGGGACAGGACCAATGAGCAGTTCTTC,CASSDRDRTNEQFF
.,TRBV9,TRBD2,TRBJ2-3,TGTGCCAGCAGCGTAATGCTAGCGGGGATTACAGATACGCAGTATTTT,CASSVMLAGITDTQYF
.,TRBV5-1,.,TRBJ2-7,TGCGCCAGCAGGGCAGGAGCGTCCTACGAGCAGTACTTC,CASRAGASYEQYF
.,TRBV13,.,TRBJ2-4,TGTGCCAGCACCCCAAACCAAAACATTCAGTACTTC,CASTPNQNIQYF
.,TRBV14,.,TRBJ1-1,TGTGCCAGCAGCCCCGCGCAGGGTTCTGAAGCTTTCTTT,CASSPAQGSEAFF
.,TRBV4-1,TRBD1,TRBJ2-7,TGCGCCAGCAGCCCCGGACAGGGAGAGTACGAGCAGTACTTC,CASSPGQGEYEQYF
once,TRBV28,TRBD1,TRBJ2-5,TGTGCCAGCAGTGAGACAGGGGCGGAAGAGACCCAGTACTTC,CASSETGAEETQYF
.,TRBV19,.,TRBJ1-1,TGTGCCAGTAGTATTGAGGATTACACTGAAGCTTTCTTT,CASSIEDYTEAFF